This T cell receptor beta chain appears in the sequencing data of a study of blood T cell repertoires in COVID-19. Overall study: PBMCs, B-cell-depleted T cells, or T cells provided the cDNA or gDNA that made up the material.

Germline CDR1 reads MDHEN; CDR2 reads SYDVKM. V shed 6 bases and J 4 bases; nucleotides not matched to a gene: 9. This CDR3 region has 16 residues. This clone is a singleton in its sample. The repertoire was sequenced with immunoSEQ multiplex PCR; TCRdb's copy has only in-frame clones and lacks some. Of a few hundred thousand clones in the sample, 80% to 90% were seen once. The sequence was obtained from a woman between 18 and 29 years old who had recovered from COVID-19. The chain has TRBV28 and TRBJ1-5; the match to TRBD1 covers 10 bases. Sequencing was done on a sample of PBMCs or T cells enriched from blood (not recorded which). Here the CDR3 reads CASRKQGQGYNQPQHF. The DNA for the CDR3 is TGTGCCAGCAGGAAACAGGGACAGGGGTATAATCAGCCCCAGCATTTT.